This T cell receptor beta chain was sequenced in a study of identical twins. The CDR3 is 14 amino acids. The V gene lost 1 base and the J gene lost 7 bases, with 11 bases spanning the gap. In germline, CDR1 is SGHVS, CDR2 FNYEAQ. Template switching added a universal primer site, and cDNA bore unique molecular identifiers. TCRdb fed the 5' RACE reads into MiXCR, producing one record per CDR3 protein. The repertoire holds under 300,000 distinct CDR3 sequences, 11% to 15% seen once, with around 9.5% in the top ten. General study points: The same donors were not followed; conclusions instead depended on cross-sectional statistical analysis.

Donors uniformly comprised healthy Caucasians. Notes on this clonotype: As yet, its antigen is unknown.

The chain has TRBV7-6 and TRBJ2-4, with unresolved D. This TCR came from a woman younger than 30 in good health. The sample comprised memory (CD45RO+) T cells sorted from blood. The CDR3 region has the DNA TGTGCCAGCAGCTTAGGTCCGATTGGGAACATTCAGTACTTC. This translates into CASSLGPIGNIQYF.